The rows below give T cell receptor beta chains drawn from one sample of a study of human CD8 memory T cell subsets. TCRdb re-called the 5' RACE reads, yielding one record per CDR3 amino acid sequence without DNA. This sample's table has 6,000 to 7,500 distinct CDR3 sequences. Sequencing input: CD8+ T cells from PBMCs. The receptors come from a human donor in good health. Each CDR3 is given with its conserved first and last residue. Expanded clones are given a class, and other clones once, few, many or no size at all.

- TRBJ2-7 TRBV7-9 CASSLGTGGRNEQYF
- TRBJ2-7 TRBV7-8 CASTPWLAGGYEQYF
- TRBJ2-5 TRBV28 CASSFMRRAPETQYF
- TRBJ2-1 TRBV21-1 CASSNCQREVYNEQFF
- TRBJ1-1 TRBV12-3/TRBV12-4 CASSFGGALEAFF
medium-sized TRBJ2-3 TRBV28 CASSLPTSDSTDTQYF
- TRBJ2-7 TRBV5-5 CASRYGTGAYEQYF
- TRBJ1-5 TRBV21-1 CASSKRRDRGLKQPQHF
- TRBJ1-1 TRBV7-9 CASSPYLGTEAFF
- TRBJ2-7 TRBV7-8 CASLNQGPSYEQYF
- TRBJ2-1 TRBV7-9 CASSHSLAEHNEQFF
- TRBJ2-3 TRBV5-1 CASSKGTGWDTDTQYF
- TRBJ2-3 TRBV7-2 CASSWQGVTDTQYF
medium-sized TRBJ1-1 TRBV27 CASRQQGYTEAFF
medium-sized TRBJ2-4 TRBV3-1 CASSAGNIQYF
- TRBJ2-1 TRBV7-8 CASSFGVSAYNEQFF
medium-sized TRBJ2-1 TRBV29-1 CSVEASGNTYNEQFF